The TCR beta chain described here comes from a study of Graves' ophthalmopathy and Graves' hyperthyroidism. This clonotype was found a few times. The CDR3 consists of 11 residues. Trimming shortened V by 5 bases and J by 4 bases, and 3 bases separated the two germline ends. Germline V gene sequence: CDR1 PRHDT, CDR2 FYEKMQ (reference sequence). From RNA, the CDR3 regions of TCR beta chains were amplified and sequenced. Following a first-round RT-PCR that used HTBI primers, a second-round multiplex PCR was carried out. TCRdb re-analysed the multiplex PCR reads in MiXCR, keeping a single row per CDR3 protein. Among 620,000 or so distinct CDR3 sequences listed, 22% were seen once.

The gene calls are TRBV13 and TRBJ1-3; D gene uncertain. The sequenced sample consisted of peripheral blood. The source is a woman in her late teens or twenties with stable Graves' hyperthyroidism. Some clones in this sample may be carry-over from other donors' samples. CDR3 in DNA: TGTGCCAGCAGCCAAGGAAACACCATATATTTT. Its translation is CASSQGNTIYF. Using reference TRBV13 and TRBJ1-3 for the parts outside the CDR3, the full variable domain is AAGVIQSPRHLIKEKRETATLKCYPIPRHDTVYWYQQGPGQDPQFLISFYEKMQSDKGSIPDRFSAQQFSDYHSELNMSSLELGDSALYFCASSQGNTIYFGEGSWLTVV.